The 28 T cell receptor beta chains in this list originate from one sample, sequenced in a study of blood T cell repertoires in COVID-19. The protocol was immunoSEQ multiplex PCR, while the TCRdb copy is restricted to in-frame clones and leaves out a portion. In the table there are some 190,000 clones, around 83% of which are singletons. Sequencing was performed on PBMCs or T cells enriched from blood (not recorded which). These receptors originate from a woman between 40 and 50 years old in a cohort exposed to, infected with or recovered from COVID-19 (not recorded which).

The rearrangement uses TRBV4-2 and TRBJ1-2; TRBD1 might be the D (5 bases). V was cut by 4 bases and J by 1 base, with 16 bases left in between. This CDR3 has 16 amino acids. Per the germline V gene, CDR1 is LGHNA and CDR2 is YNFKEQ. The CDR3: CASSRDLRRDNYGYTF. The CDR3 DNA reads TGTGCCAGCAGCCGAGACCTACGCAGGGATAACTATGGCTACACCTTC.

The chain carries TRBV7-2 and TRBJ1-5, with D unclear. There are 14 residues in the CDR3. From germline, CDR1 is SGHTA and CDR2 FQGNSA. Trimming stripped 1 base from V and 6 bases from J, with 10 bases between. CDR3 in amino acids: CASSLEWWSQPQHF. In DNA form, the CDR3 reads TGTGCCAGCAGCTTAGAATGGTGGAGTCAGCCCCAGCATTTT.

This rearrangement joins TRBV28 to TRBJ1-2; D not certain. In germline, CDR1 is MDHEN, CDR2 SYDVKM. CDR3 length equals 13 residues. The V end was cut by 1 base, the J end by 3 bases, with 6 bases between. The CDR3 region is CASSLFGDYGYTF. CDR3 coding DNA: TGTGCCAGCAGTTTATTCGGGGACTATGGCTACACCTTC.

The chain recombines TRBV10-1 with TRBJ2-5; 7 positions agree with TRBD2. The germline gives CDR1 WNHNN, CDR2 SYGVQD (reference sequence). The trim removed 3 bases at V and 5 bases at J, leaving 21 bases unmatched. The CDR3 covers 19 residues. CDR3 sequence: CASSEKRLPSSGERETQYF. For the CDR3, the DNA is TGCGCCAGCAGTGAAAAAAGACTTCCCTCCAGCGGGGAGCGGGAGACCCAGTACTTC.

CDR3 bases: TGTGCCAGTAGTTTCCAGGGGGCGTACGAGCAGTACTTC. Translating gives CASSFQGAYEQYF. The chain combines TRBV19 with TRBJ2-7; 8 nucleotides agree with TRBD1. This CDR3 is built from 13 residues. Trimming at V came to 5 bases and at J to 4 bases, leaving 4 bases not matched to a gene. From germline, CDR1 is LNHDA and CDR2 SQIVND (reference sequence).

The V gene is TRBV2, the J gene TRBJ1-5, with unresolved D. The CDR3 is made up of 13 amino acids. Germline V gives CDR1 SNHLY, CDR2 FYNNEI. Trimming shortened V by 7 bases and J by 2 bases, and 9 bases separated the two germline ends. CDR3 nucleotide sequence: TGTGCCAGCACATGGGGAGGCAATCAGCCCCAGCATTTT. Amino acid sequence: CASTWGGNQPQHF.

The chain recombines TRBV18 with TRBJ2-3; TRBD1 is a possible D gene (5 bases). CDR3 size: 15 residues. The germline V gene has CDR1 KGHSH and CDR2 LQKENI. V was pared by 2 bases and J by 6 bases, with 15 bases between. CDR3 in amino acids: CASSPLQGRADTQYF. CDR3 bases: TGTGCCAGCTCACCATTGCAGGGCCGGGCTGATACGCAGTATTTT.

CDR3 coding DNA: TGTGCCAGCAGTTATTCGGACAGGGGCGGAAACACCATATATTTT. Its protein is CASSYSDRGGNTIYF. The genes are TRBV6-6 and TRBJ1-3, with 9 bases matching TRBD1. The CDR3 is made up of 15 amino acids. CDR1 is MNHNY, CDR2 SVGAGI, per germline (reference sequence). J was trimmed by 4 bases and V by 3 bases; bases with no gene match: 4.

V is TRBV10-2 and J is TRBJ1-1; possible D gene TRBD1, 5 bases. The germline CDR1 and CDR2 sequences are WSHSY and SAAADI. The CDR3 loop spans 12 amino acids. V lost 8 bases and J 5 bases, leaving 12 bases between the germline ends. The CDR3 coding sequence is TGCGCCAGCGGGAGGGGTGGGACTGAAGCTTTCTTT. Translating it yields CASGRGGTEAFF.

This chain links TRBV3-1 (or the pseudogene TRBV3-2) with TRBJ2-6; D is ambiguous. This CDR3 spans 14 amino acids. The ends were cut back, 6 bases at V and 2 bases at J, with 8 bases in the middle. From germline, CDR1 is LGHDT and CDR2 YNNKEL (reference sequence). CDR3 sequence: CASSPSPGANVLTF. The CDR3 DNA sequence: TGTGCCAGCAGTCCTTCCCCTGGGGCCAACGTCCTGACTTTC.

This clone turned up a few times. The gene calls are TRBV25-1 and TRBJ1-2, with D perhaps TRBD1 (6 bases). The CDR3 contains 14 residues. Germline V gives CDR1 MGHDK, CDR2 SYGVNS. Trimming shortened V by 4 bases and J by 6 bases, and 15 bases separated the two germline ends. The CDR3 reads CASSAQGRLHGYTF. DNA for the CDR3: TGTGCCAGCAGTGCACAGGGACGGTTGCATGGCTACACCTTC.

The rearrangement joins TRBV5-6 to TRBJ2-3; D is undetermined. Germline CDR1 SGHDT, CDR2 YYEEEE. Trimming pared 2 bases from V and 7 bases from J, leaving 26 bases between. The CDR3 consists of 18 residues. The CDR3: CASSFSLVEATERNTQYF. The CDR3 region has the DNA TGTGCCAGCAGCTTTAGTCTAGTGGAAGCCACGGAGAGGAATACGCAGTATTTT. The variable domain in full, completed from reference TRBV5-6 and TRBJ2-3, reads DAGVTQSPTHLIKTRGQQVTLRCSPKSGHDTVSWYQQALGQGPQFIFQYYEEEERQRGNFPDRFSGHQFPNYSSELNVNALLLGDSALYLCASSFSLVEATERNTQYFGPGTRLTVL.

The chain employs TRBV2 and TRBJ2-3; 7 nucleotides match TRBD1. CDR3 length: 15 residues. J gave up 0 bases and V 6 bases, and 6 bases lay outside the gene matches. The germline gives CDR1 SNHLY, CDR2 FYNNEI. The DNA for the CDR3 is TGTGCCAGCAGATCCGACAGGGCTAGCACAGATACGCAGTATTTT. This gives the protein CASRSDRASTDTQYF. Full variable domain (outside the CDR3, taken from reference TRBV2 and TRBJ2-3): EPEVTQTPSHQVTQMGQEVILRCVPISNHLYFYWYRQILGQKVEFLVSFYNNEISEKSEIFDDQFSVERPDGSNFTLKIRSTKLEDSAMYFCASRSDRASTDTQYFGPGTRLTVL.

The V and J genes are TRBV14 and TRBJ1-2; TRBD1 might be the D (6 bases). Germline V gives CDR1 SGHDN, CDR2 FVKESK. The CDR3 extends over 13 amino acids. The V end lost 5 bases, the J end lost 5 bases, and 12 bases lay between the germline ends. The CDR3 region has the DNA TGTGCCAGCAGCGAACAGGGTTCTTATGGCTACACCTTC. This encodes CASSEQGSYGYTF.

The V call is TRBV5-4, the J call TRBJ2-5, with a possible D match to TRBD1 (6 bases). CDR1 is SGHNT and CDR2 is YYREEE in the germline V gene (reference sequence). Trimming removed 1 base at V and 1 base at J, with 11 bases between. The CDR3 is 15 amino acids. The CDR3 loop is CASSLPGQRQETQYF. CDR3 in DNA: TGTGCCAGCAGCTTGCCCGGACAGCGCCAAGAGACCCAGTACTTC.

The DNA for the CDR3 is TGTGCCAGCAGCCATGGGACAGGGGGCTTCTACGAGCAGTACTTC. It specifies CASSHGTGGFYEQYF. The gene calls are TRBV27 and TRBJ2-7; TRBD1 agrees at 12 bases. CDR3 length: 15 residues. Trimming removed 6 bases from V and 3 bases from J; junction bases left unmatched: 6. The germline gives CDR1 MNHEY, CDR2 SMNVEV (reference sequence).

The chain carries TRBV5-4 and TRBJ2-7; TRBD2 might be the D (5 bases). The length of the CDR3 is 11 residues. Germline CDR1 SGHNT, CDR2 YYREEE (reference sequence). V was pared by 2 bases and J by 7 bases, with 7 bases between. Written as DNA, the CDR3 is TGTGCCAGCAGCTTAGGGAGAGAGCAGTACTTC. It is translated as CASSLGREQYF.

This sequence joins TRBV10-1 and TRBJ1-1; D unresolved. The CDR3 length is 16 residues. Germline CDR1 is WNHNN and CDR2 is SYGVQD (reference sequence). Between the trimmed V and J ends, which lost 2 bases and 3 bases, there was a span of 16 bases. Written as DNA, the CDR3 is TGCGCCAGCAGTGAGATGGGCCGTGGGAGGGACACTGAAGCTTTCTTT. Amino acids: CASSEMGRGRDTEAFF.

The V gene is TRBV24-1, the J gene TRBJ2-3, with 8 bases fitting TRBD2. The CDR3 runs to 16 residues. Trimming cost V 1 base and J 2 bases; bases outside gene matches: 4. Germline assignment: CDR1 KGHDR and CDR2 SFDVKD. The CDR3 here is CATSDFALAATDTQYF. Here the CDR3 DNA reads TGTGCCACCAGTGATTTCGCACTAGCGGCCACAGATACGCAGTATTTT.

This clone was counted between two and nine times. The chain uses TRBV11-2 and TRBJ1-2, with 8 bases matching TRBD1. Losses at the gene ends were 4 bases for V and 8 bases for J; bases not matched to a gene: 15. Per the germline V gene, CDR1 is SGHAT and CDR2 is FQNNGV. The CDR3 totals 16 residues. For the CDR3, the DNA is TGTGCCAGCAGCTCCCCAAGGACAGGGACTCGGAAGGGCTACACCTTC. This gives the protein CASSSPRTGTRKGYTF.

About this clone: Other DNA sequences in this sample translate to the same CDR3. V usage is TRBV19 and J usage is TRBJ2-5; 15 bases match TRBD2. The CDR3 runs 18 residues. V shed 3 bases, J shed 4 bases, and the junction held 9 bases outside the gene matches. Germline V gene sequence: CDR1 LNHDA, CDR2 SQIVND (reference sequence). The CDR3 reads CASSIRGLAGGPPETQYF. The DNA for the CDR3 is TGTGCCAGTAGTATTCGCGGACTAGCGGGGGGGCCCCCAGAGACCCAGTACTTC.

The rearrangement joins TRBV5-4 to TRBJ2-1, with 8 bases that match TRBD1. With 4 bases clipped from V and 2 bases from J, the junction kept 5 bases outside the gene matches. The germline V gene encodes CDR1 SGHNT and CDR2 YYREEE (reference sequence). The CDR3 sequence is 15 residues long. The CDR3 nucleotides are TGTGCCAGCAGCGGGGACAGGACCACCTACAATGAGCAGTTCTTC. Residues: CASSGDRTTYNEQFF.

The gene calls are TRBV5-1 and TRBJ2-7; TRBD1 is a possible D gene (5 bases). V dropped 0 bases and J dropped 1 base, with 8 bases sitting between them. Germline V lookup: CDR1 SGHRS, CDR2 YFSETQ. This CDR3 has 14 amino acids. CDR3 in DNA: TGCGCCAGCAGCTTGGAACCAGGGTCCTACGAGCAGTACTTC. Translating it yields CASSLEPGSYEQYF.

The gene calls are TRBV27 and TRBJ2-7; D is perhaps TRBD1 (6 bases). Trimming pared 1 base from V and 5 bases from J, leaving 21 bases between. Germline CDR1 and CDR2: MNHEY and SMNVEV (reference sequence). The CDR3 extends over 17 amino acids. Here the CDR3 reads CASSLFPPEAGVHEQYF. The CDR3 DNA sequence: TGTGCCAGCAGTTTATTTCCTCCCGAGGCAGGGGTCCACGAGCAGTACTTC.

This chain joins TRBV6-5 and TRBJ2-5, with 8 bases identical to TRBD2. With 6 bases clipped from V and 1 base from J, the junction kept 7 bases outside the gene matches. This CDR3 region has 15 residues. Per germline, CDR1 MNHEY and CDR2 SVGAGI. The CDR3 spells CASRDRREVQETQYF. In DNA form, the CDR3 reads TGTGCCAGCAGGGACCGGCGGGAGGTCCAAGAGACCCAGTACTTC.

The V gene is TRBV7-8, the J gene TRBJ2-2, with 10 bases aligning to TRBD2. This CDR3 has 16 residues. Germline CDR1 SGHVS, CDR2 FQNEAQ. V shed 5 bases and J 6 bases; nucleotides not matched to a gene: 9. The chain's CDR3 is CASSPAGGGHPGELFF. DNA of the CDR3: TGTGCCAGCAGCCCAGCGGGAGGGGGTCATCCCGGGGAGCTGTTTTTT. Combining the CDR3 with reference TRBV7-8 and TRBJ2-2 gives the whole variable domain GAGVSQSPRYKVAKRGQDVALRCDPISGHVSLFWYQQALGQGPEFLTYFQNEAQLDKSGLPSDRFFAERPEGSVSTLKIQRTQQEDSAVYLCASSPAGGGHPGELFFGEGSRLTVL.

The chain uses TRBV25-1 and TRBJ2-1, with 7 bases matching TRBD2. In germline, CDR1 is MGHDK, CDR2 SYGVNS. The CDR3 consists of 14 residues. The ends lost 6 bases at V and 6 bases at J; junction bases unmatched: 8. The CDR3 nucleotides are TGTGCCAGCAGGGGGTGGGACTATTTCAATGAGCAGTTCTTC. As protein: CASRGWDYFNEQFF. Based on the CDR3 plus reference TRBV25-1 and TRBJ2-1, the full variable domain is EADIYQTPRYLVIGTGKKITLECSQTMGHDKMYWYQQDPGMELHLIHYSYGVNSTEKGDLSSESTVSRIRTEHFPLTLESARPSHTSQYLCASRGWDYFNEQFFGPGTRLTVL.

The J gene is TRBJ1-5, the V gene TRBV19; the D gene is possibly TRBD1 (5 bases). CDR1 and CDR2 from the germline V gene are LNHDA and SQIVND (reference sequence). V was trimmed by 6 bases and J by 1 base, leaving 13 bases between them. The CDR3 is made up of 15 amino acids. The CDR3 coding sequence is TGTGCCAGTAGATGGGGGGTTCTAAGCAATCAGCCCCAGCATTTT. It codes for CASRWGVLSNQPQHF.